Below, 5 T cell receptor beta chains from the same sample are listed, as sequenced in a study of blood T cell repertoires in COVID-19. Sequenced by immunoSEQ multiplex PCR; TCRdb stores in-frame clones only, minus some. The repertoire includes some 180,000 clones, roughly 80% of them detected once, and 6.5% to 8.5% sits in the top ten. Sample: peripheral blood. All receptors come from a human donor in a cohort sampled during active COVID-19.

V gene TRBV9 combines with J gene TRBJ1-1; the match to TRBD1 covers 8 bases. The CDR3 covers 14 residues. Trimming at V came to 3 bases and at J to 5 bases, leaving 6 bases not matched to a gene. Germline-derived CDR1 and CDR2 are SGDLS and YYNGEE. The CDR3 sequence: CASSGDRGRTEAFF. The CDR3 nucleotides read TGTGCCAGCAGCGGAGACAGGGGAAGGACTGAAGCTTTCTTT.

The CDR3 loop reads CASSPSVNTEAFF. The CDR3 DNA reads as TGTGCCAGCTCACCGTCGGTGAACACTGAAGCTTTCTTT. J is TRBJ1-1 and V is TRBV18; D is undetermined. Trimming left V 3 bases short and J 0 bases short, with 5 bases between. CDR1 is KGHSH, CDR2 LQKENI, per germline. The CDR3 covers 13 residues.

This clone was found once. The chain couples TRBV6-1 to TRBJ2-7; the D is unclear. This CDR3 contains 14 residues. Between the trimmed V and J ends, which lost 1 base and 4 bases, there was a span of 11 bases. Germline CDR1 and CDR2: MNHNS and SASEGT. The CDR3 sequence: CASSEGIRSYEQYF. CDR3 coding DNA: TGTGCCAGCAGTGAAGGGATTCGGAGTTACGAGCAGTACTTC.

This chain uses TRBV19 with TRBJ1-2; no reliable D call. The CDR3 has 13 residues. CDR1 and CDR2 from the germline V gene are LNHDA and SQIVND (reference sequence). Trimming removed 3 bases from V and 2 bases from J, with 7 bases in between. CDR3: CASSIRQNYGYTF. The CDR3 nucleotides read TGTGCCAGTAGTATCCGTCAGAACTATGGCTACACCTTC.

The chain employs TRBV6-1 and TRBJ1-5, with no clear D. The V gene's germline CDR1 is MNHNS and CDR2 SASEGT. The CDR3 consists of 16 residues. V lost 1 base, J lost 4 bases, and 14 bases lay in between. CDR3 bases: TGTGCCAGCAGTGAAGTCGGCGAAGTGACAAATCAGCCCCAGCATTTT. Protein sequence: CASSEVGEVTNQPQHF.